This T cell receptor (beta chain) was identified in a study of response to subunit inactivated influenza vaccine. Whole-study findings and limits: Every seasonal influenza vaccination brings in few new T cells, the authors suggested.

Each CDR3 protein gets one entry after TCRdb re-called the RT-PCR reads with MiXCR. The sample contains 500,000 to 600,000 distinct CDR3 sequences, more than 15% of which appear only once. This CDR3 comprises 15 residues. V shed 1 base and J shed 0 bases, with 4 bases lying between them. The germline gives CDR1 LGHNA, CDR2 YSLEER. This clonotype was seen ten or more times. The antigen is not known. The clonotype comes from a man in his fifties or sixties who received an inactivated influenza vaccine. Material: CD4+ T cells sorted from PBMCs, obtained less than 30 months after vaccination. The chain uses TRBV4-3 and TRBJ2-6; no reliable D call. CDR3 sequence (DNA): TGCGCCAGCAGCCAAGGCTTCTCTGGGGCCAACGTCCTGACTTTC. Translation gives CASSQGFSGANVLTF.